The 7 T cell receptor beta chains listed next were all sequenced from one sample in a study of blood T cell repertoires in COVID-19 (dated by TCRdb to about 2020). The protocol used for the library was the immunoSEQ multiplex PCR assay. Here the immuneACCESS table is served through TCRdb, limited to in-frame sequences with V and J called. Missing clones are a known gap in these copies; in checked studies unresolved V genes cover under half, and the rest lacks a known reason. The sample contains approximately 210,000 clones, approximately 84% of them found a single time. The ten largest clones capture about 1.9% of the sample. The sample taken for sequencing was peripheral blood. The source is a man between 35 and 55 years old with active or convalescent COVID-19.

The chain recombines TRBV18 with TRBJ2-1, with D possibly TRBD1 on 5 matching bases. Trimming stripped 2 bases from V and 2 bases from J, with 13 bases between. The CDR3 length is 16 residues. The germline V gene encodes CDR1 KGHSH and CDR2 LQKENI. CDR3 protein: CASSPSPRGTYNEQFF. CDR3 DNA: TGTGCCAGCTCACCATCGCCAAGGGGAACCTACAATGAGCAGTTCTTC.

The J gene is TRBJ2-1, the V gene TRBV7-9, with 11 bases aligning to TRBD2. This CDR3 contains 15 residues. The V gene's germline CDR1 is SEHNR and CDR2 FQNEAQ (reference sequence). J gave up 7 bases and V 3 bases, and 5 bases lay outside the gene matches. CDR3 amino acids: CASSFRSGGANEQFF. The CDR3 bases are TGTGCCAGCAGCTTTCGTAGCGGGGGGGCAAATGAGCAGTTCTTC.

The rearrangement joins TRBV11-3 to TRBJ2-3; 8 bases fit TRBD2. Per the germline V gene, CDR1 is SGHNT and CDR2 is YENEEA. After removal of 4 bases from V and 2 bases from J, the junction contained 8 bases not matched to a gene. CDR3 length: 16 amino acids. The CDR3 nucleotides are TGTGCCAGCAGCTCCACTAGCGGACACACCACAGATACGCAGTATTTT. Its protein is CASSSTSGHTTDTQYF.

This chain connects TRBV27 to TRBJ1-4; D unclear. The CDR3 length is 15 residues. Germline loops: CDR1 MNHEY, CDR2 SMNVEV (reference sequence). V lost 5 bases and J 0 bases, leaving 10 bases between the germline ends. CDR3: CASSAYSATNEKLFF. In DNA form, the CDR3 reads TGTGCCAGCAGTGCATACAGTGCAACTAATGAAAAACTGTTTTTT. The full variable domain, its missing parts supplied by reference TRBV27 and TRBJ1-4, is EAQVTQNPRYLITVTGKKLTVTCSQNMNHEYMSWYRQDPGLGLRQIYYSMNVEVTDKGDVPEGYKVSRKEKRNFPLILESPSPNQTSLYFCASSAYSATNEKLFFGSGTQLSVL.

CDR3: CASSLDTQGAITGELFF. The CDR3 DNA sequence: TGTGCCAGCAGCTTAGATACACAGGGGGCGATAACCGGGGAGCTGTTTTTT. J is TRBJ2-2 and V is TRBV11-2, with 9 bases matching TRBD1. This CDR3 has 17 residues. V shed 0 bases, J shed 5 bases, and the junction held 7 bases outside the gene matches. Germline CDR1 reads SGHAT; CDR2 reads FQNNGV. The whole variable domain, filled in from reference TRBV11-2 and TRBJ2-2, reads EAGVAQSPRYKIIEKRQSVAFWCNPISGHATLYWYQQILGQGPKLLIQFQNNGVVDDSQLPKDRFSAERLKGVDSTLKIQPAKLEDSAVYLCASSLDTQGAITGELFFGEGSRLTVL.

The chain links TRBV5-5 to TRBJ1-1, with 9 bases matching TRBD1. Germline lookup yields CDR1 SGHKS and CDR2 YYEKEE (reference sequence). CDR3 length equals 14 residues. Trimming at V came to 4 bases and at J to 7 bases, leaving 8 bases not matched to a gene. The DNA of the CDR3 is TGTGCCAGCAGCCACCGGGACAGGGTCCATGAAGCTTTCTTT. It codes for CASSHRDRVHEAFF.

The chain is built from TRBV10-2 and TRBJ2-5; TRBD2 aligns across 11 bases. Trimming cost V 3 bases and J 9 bases; bases outside gene matches: 9. This CDR3 comprises 15 residues. Germline CDR1 is WSHSY and CDR2 is SAAADI. CDR3 in amino acids: CASSDLTSGKAPQYF. The CDR3 DNA reads TGCGCCAGCAGTGACCTGACTAGCGGGAAGGCTCCCCAGTACTTC.